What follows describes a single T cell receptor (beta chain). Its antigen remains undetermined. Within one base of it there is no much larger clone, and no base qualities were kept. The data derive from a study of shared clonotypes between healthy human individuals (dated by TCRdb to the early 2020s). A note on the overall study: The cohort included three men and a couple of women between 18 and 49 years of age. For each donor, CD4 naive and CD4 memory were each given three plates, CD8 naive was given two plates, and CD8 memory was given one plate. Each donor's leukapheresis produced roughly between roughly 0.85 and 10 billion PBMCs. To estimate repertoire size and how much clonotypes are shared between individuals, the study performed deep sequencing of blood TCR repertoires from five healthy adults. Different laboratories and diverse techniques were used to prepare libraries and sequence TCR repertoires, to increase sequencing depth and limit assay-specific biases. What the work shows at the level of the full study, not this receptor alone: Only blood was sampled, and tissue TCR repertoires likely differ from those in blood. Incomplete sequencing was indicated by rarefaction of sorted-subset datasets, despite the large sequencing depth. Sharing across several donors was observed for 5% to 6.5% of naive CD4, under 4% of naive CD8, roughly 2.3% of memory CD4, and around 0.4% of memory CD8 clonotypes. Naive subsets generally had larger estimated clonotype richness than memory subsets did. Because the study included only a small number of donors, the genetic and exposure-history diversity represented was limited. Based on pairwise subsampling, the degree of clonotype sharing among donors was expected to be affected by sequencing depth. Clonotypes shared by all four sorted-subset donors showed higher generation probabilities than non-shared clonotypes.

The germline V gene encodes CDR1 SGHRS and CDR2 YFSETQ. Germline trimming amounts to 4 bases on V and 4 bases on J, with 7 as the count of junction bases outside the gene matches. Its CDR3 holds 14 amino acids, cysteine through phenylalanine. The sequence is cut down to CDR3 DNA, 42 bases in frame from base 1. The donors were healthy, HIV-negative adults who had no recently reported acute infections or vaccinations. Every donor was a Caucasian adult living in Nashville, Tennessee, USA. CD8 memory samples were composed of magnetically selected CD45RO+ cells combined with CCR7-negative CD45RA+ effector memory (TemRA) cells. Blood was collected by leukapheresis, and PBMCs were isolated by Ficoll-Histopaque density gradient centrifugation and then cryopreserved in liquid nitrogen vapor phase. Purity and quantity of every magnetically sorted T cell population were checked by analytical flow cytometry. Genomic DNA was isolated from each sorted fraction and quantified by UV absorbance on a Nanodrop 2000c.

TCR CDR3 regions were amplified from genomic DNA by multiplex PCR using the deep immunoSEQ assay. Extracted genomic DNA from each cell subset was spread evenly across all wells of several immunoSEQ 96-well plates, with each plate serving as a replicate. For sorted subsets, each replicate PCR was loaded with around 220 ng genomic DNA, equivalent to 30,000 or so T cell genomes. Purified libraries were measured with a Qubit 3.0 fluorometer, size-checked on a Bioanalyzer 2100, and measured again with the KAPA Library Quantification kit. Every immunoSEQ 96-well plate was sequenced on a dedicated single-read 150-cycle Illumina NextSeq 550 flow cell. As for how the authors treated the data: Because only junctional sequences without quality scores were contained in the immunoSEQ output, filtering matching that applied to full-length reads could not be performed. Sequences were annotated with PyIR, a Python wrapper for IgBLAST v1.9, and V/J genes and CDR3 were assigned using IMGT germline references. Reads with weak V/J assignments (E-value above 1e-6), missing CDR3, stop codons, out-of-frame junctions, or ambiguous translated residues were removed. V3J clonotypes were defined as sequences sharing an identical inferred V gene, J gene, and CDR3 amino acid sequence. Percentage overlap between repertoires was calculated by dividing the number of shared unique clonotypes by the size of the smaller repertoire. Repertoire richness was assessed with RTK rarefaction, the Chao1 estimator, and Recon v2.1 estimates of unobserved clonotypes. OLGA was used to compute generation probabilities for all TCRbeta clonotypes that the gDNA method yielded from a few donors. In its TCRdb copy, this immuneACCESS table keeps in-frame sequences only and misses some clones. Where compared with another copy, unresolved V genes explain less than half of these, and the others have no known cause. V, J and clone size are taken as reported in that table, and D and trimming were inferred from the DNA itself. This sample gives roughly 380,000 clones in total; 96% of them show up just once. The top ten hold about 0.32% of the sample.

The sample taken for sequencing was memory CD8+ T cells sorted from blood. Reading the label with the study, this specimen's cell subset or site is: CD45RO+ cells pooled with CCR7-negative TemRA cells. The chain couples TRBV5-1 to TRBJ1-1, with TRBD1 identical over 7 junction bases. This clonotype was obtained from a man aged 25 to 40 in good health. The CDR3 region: CASSPTTGPTEAFF. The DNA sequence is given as TGCGCCAGCAGCCCCACGACAGGGCCCACTGAAGCTTTCTTT. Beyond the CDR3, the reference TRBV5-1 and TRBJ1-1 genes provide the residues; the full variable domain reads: KAGVTQTPRYLIKTRGQQVTLSCSPISGHRSVSWYQQTPGQGLQFLFEYFSETQRNKGNFPGRFSGRQFSNSRSEMNVSTLELGDSALYLCASSPTTGPTEAFFGQGTRLTVV.